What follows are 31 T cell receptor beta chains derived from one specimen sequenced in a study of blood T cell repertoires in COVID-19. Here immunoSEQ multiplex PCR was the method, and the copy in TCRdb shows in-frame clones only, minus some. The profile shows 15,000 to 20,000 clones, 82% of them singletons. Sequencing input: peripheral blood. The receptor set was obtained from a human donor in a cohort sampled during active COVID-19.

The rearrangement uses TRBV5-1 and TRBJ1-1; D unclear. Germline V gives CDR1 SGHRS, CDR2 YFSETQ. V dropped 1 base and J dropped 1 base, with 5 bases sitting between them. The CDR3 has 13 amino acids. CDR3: CASSLIQNTEAFF. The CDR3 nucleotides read TGCGCCAGCAGCTTGATCCAGAACACTGAAGCTTTCTTT.

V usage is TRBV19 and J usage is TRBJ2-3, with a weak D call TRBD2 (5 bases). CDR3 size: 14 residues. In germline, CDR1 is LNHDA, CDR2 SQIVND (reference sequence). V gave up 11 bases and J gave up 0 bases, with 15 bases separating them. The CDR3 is CAATSGVSTDTQYF. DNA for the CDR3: TGTGCCGCAACGAGCGGCGTTAGCACAGATACGCAGTATTTT.

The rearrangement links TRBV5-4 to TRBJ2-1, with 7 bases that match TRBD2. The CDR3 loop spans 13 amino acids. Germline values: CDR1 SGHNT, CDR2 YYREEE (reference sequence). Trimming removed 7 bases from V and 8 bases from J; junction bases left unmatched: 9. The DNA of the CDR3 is TGTGCCAGCCACCACGGGACTACGGATGAGCAGTTCTTC. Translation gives CASHHGTTDEQFF. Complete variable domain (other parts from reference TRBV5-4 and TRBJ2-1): ETGVTQSPTHLIKTRGQQVTLRCSSQSGHNTVSWYQQALGQGPQFIFQYYREEENGRGNFPPRFSGLQFPNYSSELNVNALELDDSALYLCASHHGTTDEQFFGPGTRLTVL.

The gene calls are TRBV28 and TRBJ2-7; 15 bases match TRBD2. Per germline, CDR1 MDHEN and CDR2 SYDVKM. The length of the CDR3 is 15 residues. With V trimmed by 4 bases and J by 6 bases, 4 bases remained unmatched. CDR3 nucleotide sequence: TGTGCCAGCAGTTGGGGACTAGCGGGAGGTGCCGAGCAGTACTTC. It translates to CASSWGLAGGAEQYF.

The CDR3 sequence: CAWSRDGGQPQHF. CDR3 nucleotides: TGTGCCTGGAGTAGGGACGGGGGGCAGCCCCAGCATTTT. The gene calls are TRBV30 and TRBJ1-5; TRBD1 might be the D (5 bases). The germline gives CDR1 GTSNPN, CDR2 SVGIG (reference sequence). The CDR3 contains 13 residues. Trimming took 2 bases from V and 7 from J, leaving 12 bases between them.

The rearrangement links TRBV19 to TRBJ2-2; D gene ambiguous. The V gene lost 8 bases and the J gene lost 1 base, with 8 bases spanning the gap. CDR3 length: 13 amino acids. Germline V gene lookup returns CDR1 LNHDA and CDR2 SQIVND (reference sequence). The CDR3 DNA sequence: TGTGCCAGTCTTCCGGGGAACACCGGGGAGCTGTTTTTT. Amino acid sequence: CASLPGNTGELFF.

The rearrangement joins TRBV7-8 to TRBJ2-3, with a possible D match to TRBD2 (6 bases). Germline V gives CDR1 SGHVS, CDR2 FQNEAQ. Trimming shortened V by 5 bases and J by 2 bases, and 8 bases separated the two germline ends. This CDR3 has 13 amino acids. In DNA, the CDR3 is TGTGCCAGCAGCGGAGGGCTCACAGATACGCAGTATTTT. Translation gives CASSGGLTDTQYF.

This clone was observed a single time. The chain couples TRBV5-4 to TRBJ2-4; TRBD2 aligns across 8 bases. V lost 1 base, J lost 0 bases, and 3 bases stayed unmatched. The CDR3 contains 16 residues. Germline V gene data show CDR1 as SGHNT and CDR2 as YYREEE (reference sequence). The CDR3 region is CASSLRLAGAKNIQYF. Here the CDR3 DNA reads TGTGCCAGCAGCTTGCGGCTAGCGGGAGCCAAAAACATTCAGTACTTC.

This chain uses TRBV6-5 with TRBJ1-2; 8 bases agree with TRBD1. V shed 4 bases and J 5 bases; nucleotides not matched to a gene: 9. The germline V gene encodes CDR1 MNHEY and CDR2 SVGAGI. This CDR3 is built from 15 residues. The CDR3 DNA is TGTGCCAGCAGTTGGAGCGGACAGGGACGATATGGCTACACCTTC. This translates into CASSWSGQGRYGYTF.

The DNA for the CDR3 is TGTGCCAGCAGATCACGGGGGGGGCATGGAAACACCATATATTTT. It codes for CASRSRGGHGNTIYF. This chain uses TRBV6-5 with TRBJ1-3; maybe TRBD1 (6 bases). CDR1 is MNHEY and CDR2 is SVGAGI in the germline V gene. CDR3 size: 15 residues. Trimming removed 6 bases at V and 3 bases at J, with 15 bases between.

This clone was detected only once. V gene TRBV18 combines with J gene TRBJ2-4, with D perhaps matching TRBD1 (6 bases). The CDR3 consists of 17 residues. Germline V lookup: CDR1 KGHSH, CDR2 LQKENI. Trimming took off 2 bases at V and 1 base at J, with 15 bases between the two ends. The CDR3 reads CASSPTGKGLAKNIQYF. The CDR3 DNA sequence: TGTGCCAGCTCACCAACAGGGAAGGGATTGGCCAAAAACATTCAGTACTTC.

The CDR3 DNA reads as TGTGCCAGCAGTGAAGCTAACAGGGGGCCCGGGGAGCTGTTTTTT. Amino acid sequence: CASSEANRGPGELFF. The chain links TRBV6-4 to TRBJ2-2, with 9 bases identical to TRBD1. The CDR3 loop spans 15 amino acids. Per the germline V gene, CDR1 is MRHNA and CDR2 is SNTAGT. V gave up 3 bases and J gave up 6 bases; unmatched junction bases: 5.

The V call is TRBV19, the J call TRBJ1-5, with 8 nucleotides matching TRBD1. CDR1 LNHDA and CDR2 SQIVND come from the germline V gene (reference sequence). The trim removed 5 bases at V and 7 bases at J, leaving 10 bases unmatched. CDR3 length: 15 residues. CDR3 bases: TGTGCCAGTAGTGGGTGGACAGGGTCCGGGCAGCCCCAGCATTTT. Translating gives CASSGWTGSGQPQHF.

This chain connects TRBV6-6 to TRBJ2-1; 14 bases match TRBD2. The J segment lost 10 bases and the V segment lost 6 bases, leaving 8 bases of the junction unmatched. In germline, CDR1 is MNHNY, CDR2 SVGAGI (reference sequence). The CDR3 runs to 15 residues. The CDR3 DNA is TGTGCCAGCAGGAGACTAGCGGGAGGGGGGGAGGAGCAGTTCTTC. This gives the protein CASRRLAGGGEEQFF.

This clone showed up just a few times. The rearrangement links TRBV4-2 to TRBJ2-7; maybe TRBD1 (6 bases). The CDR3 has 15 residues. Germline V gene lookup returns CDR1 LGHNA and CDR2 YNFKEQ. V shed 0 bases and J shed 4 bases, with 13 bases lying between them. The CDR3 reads CASSQDGQNWYEQYF. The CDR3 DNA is TGTGCCAGCAGCCAAGATGGACAGAACTGGTACGAGCAGTACTTC.

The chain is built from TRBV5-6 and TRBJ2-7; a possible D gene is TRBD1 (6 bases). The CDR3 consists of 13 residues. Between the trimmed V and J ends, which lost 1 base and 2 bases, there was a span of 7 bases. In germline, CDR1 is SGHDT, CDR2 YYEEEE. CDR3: CASSLTGPYEQYF. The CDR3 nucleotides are TGTGCCAGCAGCTTGACAGGGCCCTACGAGCAGTACTTC.

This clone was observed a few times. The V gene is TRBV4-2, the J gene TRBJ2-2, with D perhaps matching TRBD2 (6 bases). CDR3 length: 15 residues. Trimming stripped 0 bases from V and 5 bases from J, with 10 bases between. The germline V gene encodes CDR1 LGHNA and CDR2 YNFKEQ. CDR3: CASSQDWGGTGELFF. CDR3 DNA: TGTGCCAGCAGCCAAGATTGGGGAGGAACCGGGGAGCTGTTTTTT.

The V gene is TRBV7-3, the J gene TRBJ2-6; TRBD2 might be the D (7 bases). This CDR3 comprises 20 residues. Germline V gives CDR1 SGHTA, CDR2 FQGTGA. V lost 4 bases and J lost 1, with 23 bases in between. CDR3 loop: CASSSTTRGAVLSGANVLTF. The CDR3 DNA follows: TGTGCCAGCAGCTCGACTACACGGGGGGCGGTTTTATCTGGGGCCAACGTCCTGACTTTC.

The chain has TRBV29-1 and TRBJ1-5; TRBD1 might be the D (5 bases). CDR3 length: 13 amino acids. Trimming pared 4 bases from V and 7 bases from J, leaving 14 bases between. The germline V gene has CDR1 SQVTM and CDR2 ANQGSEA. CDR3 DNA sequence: TGCAGCGTTGTTGACAGTGATGGGCAGCCCCAGCATTTT. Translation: CSVVDSDGQPQHF.

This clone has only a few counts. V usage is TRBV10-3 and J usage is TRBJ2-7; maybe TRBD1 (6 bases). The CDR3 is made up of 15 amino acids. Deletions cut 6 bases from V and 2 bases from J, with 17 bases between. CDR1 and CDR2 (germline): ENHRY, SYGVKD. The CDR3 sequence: CAIRDLARTAYEQYF. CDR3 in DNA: TGTGCCATCAGAGACCTAGCCCGGACAGCCTACGAGCAGTACTTC.

The CDR3 protein is CASSEVQPRDRKHQPQHF. The CDR3 DNA reads TGTGCCAGCAGCGAAGTCCAACCGAGGGACAGGAAACATCAGCCCCAGCATTTT. This chain uses TRBV9 with TRBJ1-5, with 8 bases that match TRBD1. The CDR3 is 18 amino acids. V gave up 3 bases and J gave up 5 bases; unmatched junction bases: 16. Germline lookup yields CDR1 SGDLS and CDR2 YYNGEE.

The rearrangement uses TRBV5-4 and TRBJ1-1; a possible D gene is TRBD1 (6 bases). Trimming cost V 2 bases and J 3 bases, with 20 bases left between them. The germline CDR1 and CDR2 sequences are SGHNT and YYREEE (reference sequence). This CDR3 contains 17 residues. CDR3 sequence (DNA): TGTGCCAGCAGCTTTTTCCAGGGGAATATATTAGACACTGAAGCTTTCTTT. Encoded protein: CASSFFQGNILDTEAFF.

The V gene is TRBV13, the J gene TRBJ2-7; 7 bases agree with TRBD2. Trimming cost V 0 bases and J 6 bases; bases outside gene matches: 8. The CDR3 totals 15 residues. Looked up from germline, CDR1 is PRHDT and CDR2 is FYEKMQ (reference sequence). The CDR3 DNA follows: TGTGCCAGCAGCTTAGGCCGGCGGGAGTCGGTCGAGCAGTACTTC. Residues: CASSLGRRESVEQYF.

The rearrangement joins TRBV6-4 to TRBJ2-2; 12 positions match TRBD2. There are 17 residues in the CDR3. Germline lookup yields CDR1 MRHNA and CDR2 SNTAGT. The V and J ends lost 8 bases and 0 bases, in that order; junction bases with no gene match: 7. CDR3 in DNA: TGTGCCAGCGGGGGACTAGCGGGTCATCCGAACACCGGGGAGCTGTTTTTT. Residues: CASGGLAGHPNTGELFF.

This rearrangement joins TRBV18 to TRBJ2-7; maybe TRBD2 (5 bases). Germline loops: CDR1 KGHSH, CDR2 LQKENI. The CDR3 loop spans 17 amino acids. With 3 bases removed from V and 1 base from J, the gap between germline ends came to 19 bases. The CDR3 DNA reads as TGTGCCAGCTCACCCCTTGGTATGGGGAGCACGTCCTACGAGCAGTACTTC. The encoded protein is CASSPLGMGSTSYEQYF.

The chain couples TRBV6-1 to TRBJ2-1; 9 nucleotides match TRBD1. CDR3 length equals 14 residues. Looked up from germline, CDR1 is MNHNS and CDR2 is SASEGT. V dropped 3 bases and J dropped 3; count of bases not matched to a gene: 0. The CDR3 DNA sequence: TGTGCCAGCAGTGAGACAGGGGGCTACAATGAGCAGTTCTTC. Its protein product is CASSETGGYNEQFF.

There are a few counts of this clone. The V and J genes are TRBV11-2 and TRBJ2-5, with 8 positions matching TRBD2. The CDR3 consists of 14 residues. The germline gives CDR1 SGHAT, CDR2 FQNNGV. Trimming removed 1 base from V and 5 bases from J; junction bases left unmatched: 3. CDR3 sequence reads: CASSLVGRAETQYF. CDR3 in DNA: TGTGCCAGCAGCTTAGTCGGGAGGGCGGAGACCCAGTACTTC.

The CDR3 nucleotides read TGTGCCAGCAACCCTCGACAGGACCGCACAGATACGCAGTATTTT. Translation: CASNPRQDRTDTQYF. The chain joins TRBV11-2 to TRBJ2-3; weak D call: TRBD1 (6 bases). With 7 bases removed from V and 1 base from J, the gap between germline ends came to 15 bases. CDR1 is SGHAT, CDR2 FQNNGV, per germline. This CDR3 spans 15 amino acids.

CDR3 bases: TGTGCCAGCAACGACGGGTACCAAGAGACCCAGTACTTC. This gives the protein CASNDGYQETQYF. This chain links TRBV9 with TRBJ2-5; D is unclear. CDR1 and CDR2 (germline): SGDLS, YYNGEE. This CDR3 has 13 residues. The ends were cut back, 6 bases at V and 0 bases at J, with 9 bases in the middle.

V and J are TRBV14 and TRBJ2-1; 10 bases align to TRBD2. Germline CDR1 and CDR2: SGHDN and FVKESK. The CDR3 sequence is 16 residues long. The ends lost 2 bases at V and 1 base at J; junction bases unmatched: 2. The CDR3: CASSQLTSGSYNEQFF. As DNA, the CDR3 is TGTGCCAGCAGCCAATTGACTAGCGGGTCCTACAATGAGCAGTTCTTC.

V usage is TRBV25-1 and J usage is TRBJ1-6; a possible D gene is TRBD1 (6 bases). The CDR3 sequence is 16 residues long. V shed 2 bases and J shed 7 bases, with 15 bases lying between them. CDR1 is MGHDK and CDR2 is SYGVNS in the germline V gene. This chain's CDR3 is CASSEVTGMGNSPLHF. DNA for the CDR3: TGTGCCAGCAGTGAAGTTACAGGGATGGGAAATTCACCCCTCCACTTT.